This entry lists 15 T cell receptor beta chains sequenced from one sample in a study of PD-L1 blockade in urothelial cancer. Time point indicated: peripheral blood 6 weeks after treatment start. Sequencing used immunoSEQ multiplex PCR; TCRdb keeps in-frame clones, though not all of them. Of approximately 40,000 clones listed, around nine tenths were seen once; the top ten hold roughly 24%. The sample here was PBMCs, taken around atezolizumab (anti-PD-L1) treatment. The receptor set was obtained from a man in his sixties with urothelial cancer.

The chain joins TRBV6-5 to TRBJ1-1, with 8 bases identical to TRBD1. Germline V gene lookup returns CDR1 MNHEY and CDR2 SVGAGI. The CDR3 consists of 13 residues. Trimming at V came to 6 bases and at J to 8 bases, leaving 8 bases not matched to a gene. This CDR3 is CASRRTGRTEAFF. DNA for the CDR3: TGTGCCAGCAGGCGGACAGGGAGGACCGAAGCTTTCTTT.

Here the CDR3 reads CASSAVRGAGNSPLHF. Written as DNA, the CDR3 is TGTGCCAGCAGCGCCGTCAGGGGCGCAGGTAATTCACCCCTCCACTTT. This chain joins TRBV5-4 and TRBJ1-6, with D perhaps TRBD1 (6 bases). The length of the CDR3 is 16 residues. Germline V CDR1 and CDR2: SGHNT, YYREEE (reference sequence). The germline V and J ends were trimmed by 4 bases and 6 bases, with 17 bases remaining between them.

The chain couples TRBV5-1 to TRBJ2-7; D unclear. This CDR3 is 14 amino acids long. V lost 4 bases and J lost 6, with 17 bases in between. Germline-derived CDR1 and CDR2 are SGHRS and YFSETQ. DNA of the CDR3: TGCGCCAGCAGCGCAATTCAAACTTCCGCCGAGCAGTACTTC. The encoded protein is CASSAIQTSAEQYF.

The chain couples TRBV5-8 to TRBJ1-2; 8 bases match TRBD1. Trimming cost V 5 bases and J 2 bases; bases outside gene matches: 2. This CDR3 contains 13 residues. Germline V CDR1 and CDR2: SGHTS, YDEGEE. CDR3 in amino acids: CASSWTGNYGYTF. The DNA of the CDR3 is TGTGCCAGCAGTTGGACAGGGAACTATGGCTACACCTTC.

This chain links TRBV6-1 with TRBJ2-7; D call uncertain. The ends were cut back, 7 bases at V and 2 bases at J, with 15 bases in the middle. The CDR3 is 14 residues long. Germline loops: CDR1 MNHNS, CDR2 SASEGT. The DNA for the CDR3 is TGTGCCAGCACAGTTCCCTTCCCGCCCTACGAGCAGTACTTC. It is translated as CASTVPFPPYEQYF.

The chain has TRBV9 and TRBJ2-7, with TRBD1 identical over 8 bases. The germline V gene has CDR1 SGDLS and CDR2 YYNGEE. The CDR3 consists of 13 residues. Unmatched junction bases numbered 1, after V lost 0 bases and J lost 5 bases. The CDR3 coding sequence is TGTGCCAGCAGCGTAGTACAGGGGGACGAGCAGTACTTC. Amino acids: CASSVVQGDEQYF.

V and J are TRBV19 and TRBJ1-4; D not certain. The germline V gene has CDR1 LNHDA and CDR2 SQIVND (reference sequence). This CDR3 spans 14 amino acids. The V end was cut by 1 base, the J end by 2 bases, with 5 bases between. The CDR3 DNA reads TGTGCCAGTAGTATAGGAGGGACTAATGAAAAACTGTTTTTT. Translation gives CASSIGGTNEKLFF.

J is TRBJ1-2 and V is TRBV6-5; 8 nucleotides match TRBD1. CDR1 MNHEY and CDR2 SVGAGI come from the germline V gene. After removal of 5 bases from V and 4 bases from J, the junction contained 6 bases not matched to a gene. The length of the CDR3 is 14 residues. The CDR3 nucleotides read TGTGCCAGCAGTGGCGACAGGGGCGGCTATGGCTACACCTTC. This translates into CASSGDRGGYGYTF.

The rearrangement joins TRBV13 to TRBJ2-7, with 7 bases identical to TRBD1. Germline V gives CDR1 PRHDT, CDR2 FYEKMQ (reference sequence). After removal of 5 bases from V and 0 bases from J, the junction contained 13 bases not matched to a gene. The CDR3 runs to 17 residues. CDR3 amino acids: CASSAGARQGSSYEQYF. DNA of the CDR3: TGTGCCAGCAGCGCCGGGGCCCGACAGGGCAGCTCCTACGAGCAGTACTTC.

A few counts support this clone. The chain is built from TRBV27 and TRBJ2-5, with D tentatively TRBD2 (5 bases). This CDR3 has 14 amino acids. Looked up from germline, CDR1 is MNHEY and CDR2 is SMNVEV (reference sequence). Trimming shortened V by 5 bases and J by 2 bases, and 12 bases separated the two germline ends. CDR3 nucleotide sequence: TGTGCCAGCAGTCATCGGGGTATACAAGAGACCCAGTACTTC. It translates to CASSHRGIQETQYF.

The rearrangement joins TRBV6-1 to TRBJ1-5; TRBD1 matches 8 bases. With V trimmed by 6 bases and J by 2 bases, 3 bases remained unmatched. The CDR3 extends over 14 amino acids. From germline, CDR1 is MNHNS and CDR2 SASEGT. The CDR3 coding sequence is TGTGCCAGCAGGGGGACAGGCGGCAATCAGCCCCAGCATTTT. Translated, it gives CASRGTGGNQPQHF.

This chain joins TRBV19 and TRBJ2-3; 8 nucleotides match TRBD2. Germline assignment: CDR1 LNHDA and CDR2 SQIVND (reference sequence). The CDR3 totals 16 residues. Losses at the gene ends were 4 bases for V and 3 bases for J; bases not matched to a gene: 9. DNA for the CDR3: TGTGCCAGTAGTAGCACTAGCGGAAAGGGGACAGATACGCAGTATTTT. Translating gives CASSSTSGKGTDTQYF.

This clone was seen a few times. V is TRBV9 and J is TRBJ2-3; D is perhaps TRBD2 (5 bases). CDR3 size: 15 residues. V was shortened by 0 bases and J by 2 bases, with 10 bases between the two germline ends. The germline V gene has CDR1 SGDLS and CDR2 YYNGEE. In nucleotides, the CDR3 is TGTGCCAGCAGCGTAGAGGAGCGGACCACAGATACGCAGTATTTT. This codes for CASSVEERTTDTQYF. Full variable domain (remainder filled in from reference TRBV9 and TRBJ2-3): DSGVTQTPKHLITATGQRVTLRCSPRSGDLSVYWYQQSLDQGLQFLIQYYNGEERAKGNILERFSAQQFPDLHSELNLSSLELGDSALYFCASSVEERTTDTQYFGPGTRLTVL.

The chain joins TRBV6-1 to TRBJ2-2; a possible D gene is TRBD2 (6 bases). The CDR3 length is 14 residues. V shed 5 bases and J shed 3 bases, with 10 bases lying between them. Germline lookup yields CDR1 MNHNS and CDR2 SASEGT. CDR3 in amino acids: CASSRDFHTGELFF. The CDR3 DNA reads TGTGCCAGCAGTAGGGACTTTCACACCGGGGAGCTGTTTTTT.

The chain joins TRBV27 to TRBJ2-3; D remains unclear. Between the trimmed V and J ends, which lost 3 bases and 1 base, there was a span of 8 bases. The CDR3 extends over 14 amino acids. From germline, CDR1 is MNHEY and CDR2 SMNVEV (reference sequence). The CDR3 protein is CASSFLGRTDTQYF. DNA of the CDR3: TGTGCCAGCAGTTTCCTGGGCCGCACAGATACGCAGTATTTT.